The rows below give T cell receptor beta chains drawn from one sample of a study of cytomegalovirus exposure and HLA in healthy donors. Clones were sequenced by immunoSEQ multiplex PCR, and TCRdb holds only the in-frame ones, with some missing. This sample has 200,000 to 250,000 clones, with around 80% found just once. The sequencing sample was made of PBMCs. Receptor source: an older woman in good health and CMV-seropositive. Each CDR3 is given with its conserved first and last residue. Each record gives: V gene, D gene, J gene, CDR3 DNA, CDR3 protein. D genes are given only for firm matches.

v_gene: TRBV19; d_gene: NA; j_gene: TRBJ1-5; CDR3nt: TGTGCCAGTAGTGCAGCAGGGAGGAGCAATCAGCCCCAGCATTTT; CDR3aa: CASSAAGRSNQPQHF
v_gene: TRBV5-4; d_gene: TRBD2; j_gene: TRBJ2-1; CDR3nt: TGTGCCAGCAGCTTGGTGGTGGGAGGGCCAGGGAATGAGCAGTTCTTC; CDR3aa: CASSLVVGGPGNEQFF
v_gene: TRBV5-6; d_gene: TRBD2; j_gene: TRBJ2-2; CDR3nt: TGTGCCAGCAGCTTAGCGGGGTGGAACACCGGGGAGCTGTTTTTT; CDR3aa: CASSLAGWNTGELFF
v_gene: TRBV6-5; d_gene: TRBD1; j_gene: TRBJ1-5; CDR3nt: TGTGCCAGCAGTGACAGGGCCGATCAGCCCCAGCATTTT; CDR3aa: CASSDRADQPQHF
v_gene: TRBV6-6; d_gene: TRBD2; j_gene: TRBJ2-3; CDR3nt: TGTGCCAGCAGTATAGCGGGGGTGGCGGCTACGCAGTATTTT; CDR3aa: CASSIAGVAATQYF
v_gene: TRBV5-1; d_gene: NA; j_gene: TRBJ1-5; CDR3nt: TGCGCCAGCAGCTTGGATGGAGGGACTCAGCCCCAGCATTTT; CDR3aa: CASSLDGGTQPQHF
v_gene: TRBV19; d_gene: TRBD1; j_gene: TRBJ2-7; CDR3nt: TGTGCCAGTAGTATCGTGTCGAGACAGGGTGGGGTCTACGAGCAGTACTTC; CDR3aa: CASSIVSRQGGVYEQYF
v_gene: TRBV10-2; d_gene: TRBD1; j_gene: TRBJ2-3; CDR3nt: TGCGCCAGCAGGTTAGGGGGCGCCTCGAAAGATACGCAGTATTTT; CDR3aa: CASRLGGASKDTQYF
v_gene: TRBV6-6; d_gene: NA; j_gene: TRBJ2-7; CDR3nt: TGTGCCAGCAGTTACACGCGGAGGGAGGAGCAGTACTTC; CDR3aa: CASSYTRREEQYF
v_gene: TRBV30; d_gene: TRBD1; j_gene: TRBJ1-2; CDR3nt: TGTGCCTGGAGTGTACTCGGACAGGGGAGCGGCTACACCTTC; CDR3aa: CAWSVLGQGSGYTF